In its sample, the clone carrying this T cell receptor beta chain ranks as medium-sized. The CDR3 does not end in the conserved phenylalanine or tryptophan, so this is likely a read error. No DNA is shown, since the ends of the CDR3 on it are uncertain; the CDR3 is the one TCRdb lists. The CDR3 is made up of 10 amino acids, end residues included. CDR1 and CDR2 (germline): MNHEY, SMNVEV (reference sequence). This record belongs to a study of CD8+ T cells in alopecia areata. Study in general: For 6 to 18 months, tofacitinib was taken, and 6 months off drug followed.

TCR sequencing used cDNA made by reverse transcription of extracted RNA. Libraries were prepared by immunoSEQ multiplex PCR; TCRdb keeps only in-frame clonotypes and omits some of them. The table records under 110,000 clones, almost 60% of them present only once. The treatment is: oral pan-JAK inhibitor, 5-10 mg twice daily. The chain links TRBV27 to TRBJ2-7; TRBD2, the D gene given by the table, was not confirmed from the DNA. The TCR was taken from a human donor with alopecia areata. Sequencing used CD8+ T cells sorted from blood, obtained at approximately week 60, from a patient treated with tofacitinib. This CDR3 is CASSLSDCLT.